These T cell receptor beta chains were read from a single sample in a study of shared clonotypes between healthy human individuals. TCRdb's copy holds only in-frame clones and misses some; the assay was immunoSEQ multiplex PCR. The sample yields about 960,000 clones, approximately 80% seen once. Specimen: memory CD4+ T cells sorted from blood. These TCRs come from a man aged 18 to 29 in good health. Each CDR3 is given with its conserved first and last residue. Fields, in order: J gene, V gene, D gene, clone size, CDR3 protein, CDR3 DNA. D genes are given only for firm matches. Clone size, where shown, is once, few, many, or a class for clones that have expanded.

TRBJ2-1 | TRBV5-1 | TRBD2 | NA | CASSSQMLAGGHNEQFF | TGCGCCAGCAGCTCCCAAATGTTAGCGGGGGGGCATAATGAGCAGTTCTTC
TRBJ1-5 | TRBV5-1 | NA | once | CASSSGESNQPQHF | TGCGCCAGCAGCTCCGGGGAGAGCAATCAGCCCCAGCATTTT
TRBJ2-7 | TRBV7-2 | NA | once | CASSQLLRPYEQYF | TGTGCCAGCAGCCAGCTGCTTCGGCCGTACGAGCAGTACTTC
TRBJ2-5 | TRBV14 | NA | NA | CASSQGAVETQYF | TGTGCCAGCAGCCAAGGGGCGGTCGAGACCCAGTACTTC
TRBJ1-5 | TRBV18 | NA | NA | CASSPQGSNQPQHF | TGTGCCAGCTCACCACAGGGAAGCAATCAGCCCCAGCATTTT
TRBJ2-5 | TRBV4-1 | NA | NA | CASSKGQQQETQYF | TGCGCCAGCAGCAAAGGACAGCAGCAAGAGACCCAGTACTTC
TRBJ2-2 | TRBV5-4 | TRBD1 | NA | CASSRDSFTGELFF | TGTGCCAGCAGCCGGGACAGTTTTACCGGGGAGCTGTTTTTT
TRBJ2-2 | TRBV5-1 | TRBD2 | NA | CASSLALAGTGELFF | TGCGCCAGCAGCTTGGCTTTAGCGGGAACCGGGGAGCTGTTTTTT
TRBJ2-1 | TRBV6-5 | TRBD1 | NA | CASSAPGQGANEQFF | TGTGCCAGCAGTGCTCCGGGACAGGGGGCCAATGAGCAGTTCTTC
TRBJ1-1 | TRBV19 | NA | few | CASSGHLNTEAFF | TGTGCCAGTTCGGGACACTTGAACACTGAAGCTTTCTTT
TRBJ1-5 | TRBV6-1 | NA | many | CASSGRTNQPQHF | TGTGCCAGCAGTGGTCGGACGAATCAGCCCCAGCATTTT
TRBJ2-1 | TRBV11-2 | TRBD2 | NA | CASSWTSVSSYNEQFF | TGTGCCAGCAGTTGGACTAGCGTTAGCTCCTACAATGAGCAGTTCTTC
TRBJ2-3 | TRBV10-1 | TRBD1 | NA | CASSASGQGVDTQYF | TGCGCCAGCAGTGCCTCGGGACAGGGGGTGGATACGCAGTATTTT
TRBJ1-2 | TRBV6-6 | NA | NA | CASTNDRQSYGYTF | TGTGCCAGCACCAACGATCGCCAGAGCTATGGCTACACCTTC
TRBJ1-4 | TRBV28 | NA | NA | CASSPFGVSNEKLFF | TGTGCCAGCAGTCCCTTCGGGGTGTCTAATGAAAAACTGTTTTTT
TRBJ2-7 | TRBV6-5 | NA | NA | CARTDVPRSYEQYF | TGTGCCAGGACCGACGTGCCAAGGAGTTACGAGCAGTACTTC
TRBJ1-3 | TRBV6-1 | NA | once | CASRGTGFGNTIYF | TGTGCCAGCAGGGGTACAGGGTTCGGAAACACCATATATTTT
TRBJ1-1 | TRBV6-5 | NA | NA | CATQSGGVMNTEAFF | TGTGCCACCCAATCTGGGGGGGTTATGAACACTGAAGCTTTCTTT
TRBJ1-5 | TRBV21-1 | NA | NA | CASSKRRLRQINQPQHF | TGTGCCAGCAGCAAAAGAAGACTGAGACAGATCAATCAGCCCCAGCATTTT
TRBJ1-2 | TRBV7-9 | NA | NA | CASSLTVSHGYTF | TGTGCCAGCAGCCTTACAGTCTCCCATGGCTACACCTTC
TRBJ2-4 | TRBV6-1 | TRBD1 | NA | CASSELGQGIDIQYF | TGTGCCAGCAGTGAGCTAGGACAGGGGATTGACATTCAGTACTTC
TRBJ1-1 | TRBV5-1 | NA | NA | CASSLAVDGARPPTEAFF | TGCGCCAGCAGCTTGGCCGTCGATGGTGCTCGCCCCCCCACTGAAGCTTTCTTT
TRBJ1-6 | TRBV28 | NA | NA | CASTTRVGPLHF | TGTGCCAGCACTACAAGGGTGGGGCCCCTCCACTTT
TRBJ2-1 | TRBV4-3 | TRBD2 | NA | CASSTRLAGALNEQFF | TGCGCCAGCAGCACCCGACTAGCTGGGGCCCTCAATGAGCAGTTCTTC
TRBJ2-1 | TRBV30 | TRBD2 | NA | CAWKTGLAGYNEQFF | TGTGCCTGGAAGACTGGACTAGCGGGTTACAATGAGCAGTTCTTC
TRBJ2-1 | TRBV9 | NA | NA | CASSAPALSEQFF | TGTGCCAGCAGCGCCCCCGCCCTGAGTGAGCAGTTCTTC
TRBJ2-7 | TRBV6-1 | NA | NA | CASSPGLLGTYEQYF | TGTGCCAGCAGCCCGGGGCTGCTAGGGACGTACGAGCAGTACTTC
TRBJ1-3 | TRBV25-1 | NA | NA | CASSEDSFSGNTIYF | TGTGCCAGCAGTGAGGACAGTTTCTCTGGAAACACCATATATTTT
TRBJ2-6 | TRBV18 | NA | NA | CASSPQQAESGANVLTF | TGTGCCAGCTCACCACAACAGGCTGAATCTGGGGCCAACGTCCTGACTTTC
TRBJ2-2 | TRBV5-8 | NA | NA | CASSRQRNTGELFF | TGTGCCAGCAGCAGGCAGAGAAACACCGGGGAGCTGTTTTTT
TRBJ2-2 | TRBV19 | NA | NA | CASKEGLHPGELFF | TGTGCCAGTAAGGAGGGACTTCATCCCGGGGAGCTGTTTTTT
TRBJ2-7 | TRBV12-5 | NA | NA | CASARGGVSEQYF | TGTGCTAGTGCCCGAGGAGGCGTTTCCGAGCAGTACTTC
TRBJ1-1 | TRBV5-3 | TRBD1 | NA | CARRIWTGPVGEAFF | TGTGCCAGAAGGATATGGACAGGCCCGGTGGGTGAAGCTTTCTTT
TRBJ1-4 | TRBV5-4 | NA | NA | CASSLASPGSNEKLFF | TGTGCCAGCAGCTTGGCCAGTCCGGGTTCTAATGAAAAACTGTTTTTT
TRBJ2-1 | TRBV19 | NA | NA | CASGPGGDYNEQFF | TGTGCCAGTGGCCCGGGGGGCGATTACAATGAGCAGTTCTTC
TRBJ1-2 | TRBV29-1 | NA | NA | CSASDYQGEGGYTF | TGCAGCGCTTCAGATTATCAGGGTGAGGGTGGCTACACCTTC
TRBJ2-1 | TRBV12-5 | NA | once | CASGLRLSSYNEQFF | TGTGCTAGTGGCTTGCGCTTGAGCTCCTACAATGAGCAGTTCTTC
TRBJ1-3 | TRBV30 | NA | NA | CAWSGTDSRGNTIYF | TGTGCCTGGAGTGGGACGGATAGTCGTGGAAACACCATATATTTT
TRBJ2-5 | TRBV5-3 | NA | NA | CARSLAPNQETQYF | TGTGCCAGAAGCTTGGCACCTAACCAAGAGACCCAGTACTTC
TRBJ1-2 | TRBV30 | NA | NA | CAWSVSAVSYTF | TGTGCCTGGAGTGTCTCTGCAGTGAGCTACACCTTC
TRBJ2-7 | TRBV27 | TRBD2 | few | CASSQSGGGTDEQYF | TGTGCCAGCAGTCAGAGCGGGGGAGGGACCGACGAGCAGTACTTC
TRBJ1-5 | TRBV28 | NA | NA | CASSLYPRGGAVQPQHF | TGTGCCAGCAGTTTGTATCCTCGCGGGGGCGCGGTTCAGCCCCAGCATTTT
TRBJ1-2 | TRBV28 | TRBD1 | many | CASSTVTGGSQSYTF | TGTGCCAGCAGTACAGTTACAGGGGGCAGTCAAAGCTACACCTTC
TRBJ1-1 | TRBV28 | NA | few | CASTPLGDTEAFF | TGTGCCAGCACGCCCCTAGGGGACACTGAAGCTTTCTTT
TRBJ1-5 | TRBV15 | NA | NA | CATSRDSLPQHF | TGTGCCACCAGCAGAGATTCCCTGCCCCAGCATTTT
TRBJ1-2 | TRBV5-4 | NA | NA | CASSKTTGTSNYGYTF | TGTGCCAGCAGCAAAACTACAGGTACCTCTAACTATGGCTACACCTTC
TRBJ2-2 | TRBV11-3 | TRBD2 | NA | CASSSPGLAPTGELFF | TGTGCCAGCAGCTCACCGGGACTAGCCCCGACCGGGGAGCTGTTTTTT
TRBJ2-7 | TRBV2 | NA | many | CASSVDHEQYF | TGTGCCAGCAGTGTGGACCACGAGCAGTACTTC
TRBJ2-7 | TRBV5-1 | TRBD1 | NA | CASSPRTGGRYEQYF | TGCGCCAGCAGCCCCCGGACAGGAGGCCGGTACGAGCAGTACTTC
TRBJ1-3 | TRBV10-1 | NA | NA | CASSDSGIGNTIYF | TGCGCCAGCAGTGATTCAGGGATTGGAAACACCATATATTTT
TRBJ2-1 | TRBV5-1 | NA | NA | CASSTEGSNEQFF | TGCGCCAGCAGCACCGAAGGGAGCAATGAGCAGTTCTTC
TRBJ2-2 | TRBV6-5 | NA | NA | CASSYSGGLSTGELFF | TGTGCCAGCAGTTACTCGGGCGGACTCAGCACCGGGGAGCTGTTTTTT
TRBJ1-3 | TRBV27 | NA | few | CASSLARARGNTIYF | TGTGCCAGCAGTTTAGCCAGGGCTAGGGGAAACACCATATATTTT
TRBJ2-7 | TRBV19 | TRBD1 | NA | CASSPSRQGDKQYF | TGTGCCAGTAGTCCCTCCCGGCAGGGGGACAAGCAGTACTTC
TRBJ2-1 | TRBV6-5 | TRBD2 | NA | CASSETSGSFGEQFF | TGTGCCAGCAGCGAGACTAGCGGGAGCTTTGGTGAGCAGTTCTTC